A selection of T cell receptor beta chains follows, all from one sample in a study of blood T cell repertoires in COVID-19. Some clones are missing from TCRdb's copy, which holds only in-frame ones; the method was immunoSEQ multiplex PCR. The sample consists of 200,000 to 300,000 clones, 83% of them appearing once. The sequenced material came from peripheral blood. These receptor sequences come from a human donor in a cohort sampled during active COVID-19. Both conserved end residues are part of each CDR3. The order of the fields is V gene, J gene, CDR3 protein.

>TRBV2|TRBJ1-5
CASRSRGGSNQPQHF
>TRBV27|TRBJ2-1
CASSLGQGAYNEQFF
>TRBV5-1|TRBJ1-1
CASSSGQGMNTEAFF
>TRBV5-4|TRBJ2-6
CASSLRLEPSGANVLTF
>TRBV5-1|TRBJ2-7
CASSLGASTFYEQYF
>TRBV5-1|TRBJ1-5
CASSPGTVNQPQHF
>TRBV12-5|TRBJ2-3
CASASGGNYDTQYF
>TRBV24-1|TRBJ1-1
CATTRGQGLVTEAFF
>TRBV28|TRBJ1-2
CASSGALGTPSQGYTF
>TRBV19|TRBJ1-1
CASNEQGLGTEAFF
>TRBV5-1|TRBJ2-7
CASSLAGDSNYEQYF
>TRBV5-1|TRBJ2-7
CASSPRDRYEQYF
>TRBV28|TRBJ1-2
CASSFSIDIYYGYTF
>TRBV7-9|TRBJ2-1
CASTRDRGMDEQFF
>TRBV19|TRBJ1-4
CASSNVKFGQLNEKLFF
>TRBV7-8|TRBJ2-5
CASITGGWETQYF
>TRBV27|TRBJ1-6
CASSSSGTGSFAYNSPLHF
>TRBV18|TRBJ2-1
CASSPSTSGGYNEQFF
>TRBV5-1|TRBJ1-1
CASSLGRLNTEAFF
>TRBV7-9|TRBJ2-1
CASTLQGNYNEQFF
>TRBV5-5|TRBJ2-7
CASSLLGRGSSYEQYF
>TRBV10-3|TRBJ2-3
CAISDLAGGGDTQYF
>TRBV7-8|TRBJ1-1
CASSPGTGAKDTEAFF